This T cell receptor (beta chain) came from a study of siplizumab effects on memory and regulatory T cells. Points on this clone: Its antigen is not known.

Repertoires were generated with immunoSEQ multiplex PCR, while TCRdb's copy carries only in-frame clones and drops some. There are approximately 58,000 clones in the sample; just over 90% occur only once, and roughly two fifths lies in the top ten. The CDR3 sequence is 12 residues long. The germline V and J ends were trimmed by 0 bases and 6 bases, with 3 bases remaining between them. Germline loops: CDR1 SGDLS, CDR2 YYNGEE. Whole-study findings and limits: Memory T cells appeared less diverse than naive cells, which seemed to contribute substantially to alloresponse. Alloreactive CD4+ clones that could be mapped were on average 68.8% Treg-derived with siplizumab, against less than 30% in controls.

The chain employs TRBV9 and TRBJ2-2; D unclear. The TCR sequence derives from a human donor in good health. Sequencing was carried out using CD8+ T cells sorted from blood. The CDR3 is CASSVVPGELFF. The DNA for the CDR3 is TGTGCCAGCAGCGTAGTCCCCGGGGAGCTGTTTTTT.